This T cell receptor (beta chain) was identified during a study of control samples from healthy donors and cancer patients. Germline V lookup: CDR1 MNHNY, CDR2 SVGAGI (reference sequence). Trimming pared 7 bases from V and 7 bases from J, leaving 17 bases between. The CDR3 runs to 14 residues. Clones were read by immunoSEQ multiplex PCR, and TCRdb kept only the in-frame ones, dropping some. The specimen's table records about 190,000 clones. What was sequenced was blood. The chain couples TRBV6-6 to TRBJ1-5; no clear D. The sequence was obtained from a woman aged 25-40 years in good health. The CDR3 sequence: CASKPIGWEQPQHF. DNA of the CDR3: TGTGCCAGCAAGCCGATAGGGTGGGAGCAGCCCCAGCATTTT.